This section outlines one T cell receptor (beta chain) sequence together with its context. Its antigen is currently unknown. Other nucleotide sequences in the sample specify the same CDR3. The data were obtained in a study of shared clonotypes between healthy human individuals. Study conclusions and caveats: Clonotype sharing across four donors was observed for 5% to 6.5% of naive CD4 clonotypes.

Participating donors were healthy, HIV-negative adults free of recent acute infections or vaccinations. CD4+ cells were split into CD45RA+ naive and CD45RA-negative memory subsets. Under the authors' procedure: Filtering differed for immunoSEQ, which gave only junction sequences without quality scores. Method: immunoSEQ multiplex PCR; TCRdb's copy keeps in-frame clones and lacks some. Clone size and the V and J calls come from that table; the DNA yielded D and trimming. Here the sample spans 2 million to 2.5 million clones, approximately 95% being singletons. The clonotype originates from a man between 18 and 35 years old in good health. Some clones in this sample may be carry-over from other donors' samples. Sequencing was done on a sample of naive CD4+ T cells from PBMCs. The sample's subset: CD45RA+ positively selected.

CDR3 DNA: TGTGCCAGCAGTTACAGGTCTGCGAACACCGGGGAGCTGTTTTTT. Protein product: CASSYRSANTGELFF. The chain has TRBV6-5 and TRBJ2-2; D remains unclear. From germline, CDR1 is MNHEY and CDR2 SVGAGI. The CDR3 runs to 15 residues. V was shortened by 2 bases and J by 0 bases, with 7 bases between the two germline ends.